Here is one TCR beta chain with its context. Per the original data handling: Amplified reference gene primers provided the basis for estimating nucleated cell counts. Only in-frame clones appear in the TCRdb table, and some are missing; sequencing was by immunoSEQ multiplex PCR. The D gene and trimming were derived from the DNA, and the V and J assignments and clone size from that table. The sample lists roughly 34,000 clones; 85% were seen once. This sample is part of a study of blood T cell repertoires in COVID-19. Across the study: Acute-phase and convalescent COVID-19 samples originated in the United States, Italy and Spain. The analysed material was cDNA or gDNA that came from T cells, B-cell-depleted T cells, or PBMCs.

V lost 8 bases to trimming and J lost 2 bases; unmatched junction nucleotides: 14. The CDR3 runs to 16 residues. Germline-derived CDR1 and CDR2 are LGHNT and FRNRAP. The rearrangement links TRBV12-5 to TRBJ1-1; 7 positions match TRBD1. The sequence derives from a man older than 75 with active COVID-19. Sequenced sample: peripheral blood. CDR3 nucleotides: TGTGCTAGTACTAACAGGGGATTGGGTCCTAACACTGAAGCTTTCTTT. Amino acids: CASTNRGLGPNTEAFF.